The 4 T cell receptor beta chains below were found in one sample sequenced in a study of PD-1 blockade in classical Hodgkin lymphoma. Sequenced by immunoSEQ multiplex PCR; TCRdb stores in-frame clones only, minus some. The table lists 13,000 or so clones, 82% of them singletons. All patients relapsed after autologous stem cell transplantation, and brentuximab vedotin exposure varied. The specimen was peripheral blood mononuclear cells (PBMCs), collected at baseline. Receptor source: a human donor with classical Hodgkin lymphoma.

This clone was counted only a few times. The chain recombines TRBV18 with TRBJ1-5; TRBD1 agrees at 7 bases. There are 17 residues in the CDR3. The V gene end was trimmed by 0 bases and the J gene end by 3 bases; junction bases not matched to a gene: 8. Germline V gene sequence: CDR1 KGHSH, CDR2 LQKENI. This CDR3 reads CASSPPEAGGNNQPQHF. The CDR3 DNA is TGTGCCAGCTCACCACCGGAGGCAGGGGGGAACAATCAGCCCCAGCATTTT.

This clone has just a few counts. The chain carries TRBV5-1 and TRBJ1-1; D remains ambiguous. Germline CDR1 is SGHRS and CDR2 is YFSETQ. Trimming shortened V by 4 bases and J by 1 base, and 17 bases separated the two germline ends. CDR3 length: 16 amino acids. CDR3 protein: CASSPGNPWGNTEAFF. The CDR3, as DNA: TGCGCCAGCAGCCCTGGCAACCCTTGGGGGAACACTGAAGCTTTCTTT.

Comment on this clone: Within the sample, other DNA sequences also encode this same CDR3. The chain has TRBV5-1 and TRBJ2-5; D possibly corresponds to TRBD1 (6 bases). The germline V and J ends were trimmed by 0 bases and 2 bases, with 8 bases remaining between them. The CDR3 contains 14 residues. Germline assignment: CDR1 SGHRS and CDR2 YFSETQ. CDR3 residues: CASSLGRGQETQYF. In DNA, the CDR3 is TGCGCCAGCAGCTTGGGCAGGGGTCAAGAGACCCAGTACTTC.

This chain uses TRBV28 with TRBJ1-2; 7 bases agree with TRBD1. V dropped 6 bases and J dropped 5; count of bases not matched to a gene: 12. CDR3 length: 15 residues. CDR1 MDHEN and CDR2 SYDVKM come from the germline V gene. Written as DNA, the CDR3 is TGTGCCAGCAGACCCGGGACAGCCGCCATTTATGGCTACACCTTC. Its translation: CASRPGTAAIYGYTF.